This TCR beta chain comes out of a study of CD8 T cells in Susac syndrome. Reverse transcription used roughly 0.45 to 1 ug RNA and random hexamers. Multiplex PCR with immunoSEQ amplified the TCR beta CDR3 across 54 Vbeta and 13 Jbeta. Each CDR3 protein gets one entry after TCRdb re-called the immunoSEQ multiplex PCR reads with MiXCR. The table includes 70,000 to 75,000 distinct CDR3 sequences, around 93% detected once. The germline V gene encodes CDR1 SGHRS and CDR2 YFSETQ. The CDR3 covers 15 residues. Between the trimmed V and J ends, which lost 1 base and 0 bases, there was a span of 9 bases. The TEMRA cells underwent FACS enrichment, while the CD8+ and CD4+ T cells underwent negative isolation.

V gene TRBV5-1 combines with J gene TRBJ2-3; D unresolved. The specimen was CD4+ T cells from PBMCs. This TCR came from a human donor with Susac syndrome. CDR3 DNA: TGCGCCAGCAGCTTGTTGGGGTCTAGCACAGATACGCAGTATTTT. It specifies CASSLLGSSTDTQYF.